This T cell receptor (beta chain) was sequenced during a study of T-cell reconstitution after alpha-beta-depleted transplantation in children. Preparation of the TCRbeta library was carried out with unique molecular identifiers. TCRdb used MiXCR to reprocess the PCR reads, holding one entry per CDR3 protein. Among a few hundred thousand distinct CDR3 sequences listed, more than 20% were seen once. V was clipped by 1 base and J by 5 bases; unmatched bases: 10. Germline assignment: CDR1 SGHRS and CDR2 YFSETQ. This CDR3 comprises 16 residues. The sequence was obtained from a boy under two years old with Wiskott-Aldrich syndrome, due to receive a stem cell transplant. V and J are TRBV5-1 and TRBJ2-7; 9 nucleotides agree with TRBD2. This specimen was PBMCs, taken before TCRalphabeta/CD19-depleted stem cell transplant. CDR3 sequence (DNA): TGCGCCAGCAGCTTGCTTAGCGGGAGAGGGTACAACGAGCAGTACTTC. It codes for CASSLLSGRGYNEQYF.